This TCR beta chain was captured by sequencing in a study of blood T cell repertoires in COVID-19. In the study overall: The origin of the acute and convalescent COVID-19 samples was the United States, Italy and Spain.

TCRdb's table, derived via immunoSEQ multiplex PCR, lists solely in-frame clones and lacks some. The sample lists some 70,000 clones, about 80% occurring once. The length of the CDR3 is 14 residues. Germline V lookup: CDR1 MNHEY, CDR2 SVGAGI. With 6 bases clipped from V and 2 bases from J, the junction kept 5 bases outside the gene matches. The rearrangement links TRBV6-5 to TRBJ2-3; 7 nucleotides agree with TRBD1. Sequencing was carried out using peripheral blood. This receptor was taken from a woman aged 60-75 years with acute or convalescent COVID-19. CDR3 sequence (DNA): TGTGCCAGCAGCCGGGACAGAGTCACAGATACGCAGTATTTT. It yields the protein CASSRDRVTDTQYF.